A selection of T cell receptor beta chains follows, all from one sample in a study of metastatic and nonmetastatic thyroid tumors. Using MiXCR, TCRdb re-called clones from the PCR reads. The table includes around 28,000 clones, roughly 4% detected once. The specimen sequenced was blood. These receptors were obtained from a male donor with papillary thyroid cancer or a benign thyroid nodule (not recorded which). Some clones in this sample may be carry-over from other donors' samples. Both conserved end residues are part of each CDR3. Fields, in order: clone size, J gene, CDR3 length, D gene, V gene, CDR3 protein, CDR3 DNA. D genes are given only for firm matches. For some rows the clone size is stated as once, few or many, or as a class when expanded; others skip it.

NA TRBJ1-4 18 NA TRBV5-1 CASSLVGHAIATNEKLFF TGCGCCAGCAGCTTAGTGGGGCACGCCATTGCAACTAATGAAAAACTGTTTTTT
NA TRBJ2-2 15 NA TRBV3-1 CASSQAADGAGELFF TGTGCCAGCAGCCAAGCAGCGGACGGGGCCGGGGAGCTGTTTTTT
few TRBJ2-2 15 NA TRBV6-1 CASQAYPGVTGELFF TGTGCCAGTCAGGCCTACCCGGGAGTCACCGGGGAGCTGTTTTTT
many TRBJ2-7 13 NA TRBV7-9 CASSPNRVYEQYF TGTGCCAGCAGTCCCAACAGGGTCTACGAGCAGTACTTC
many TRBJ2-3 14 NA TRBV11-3 CASSSDILGNTQYF TGTGCCAGCAGCTCGGACATCTTAGGGAATACGCAGTATTTT
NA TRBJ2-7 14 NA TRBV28 CASTSLAGVDEQYF TGTGCCAGCACCTCTCTAGCTGGGGTAGACGAGCAGTACTTC
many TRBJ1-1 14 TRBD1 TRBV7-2 CASSLGQVRTEAFF TGTGCCAGCAGCTTGGGACAGGTCCGGACTGAAGCTTTCTTT
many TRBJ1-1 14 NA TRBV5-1 CASSLVRADTEAFF TGCGCCAGCAGCTTGGTCAGGGCGGACACTGAAGCTTTCTTT
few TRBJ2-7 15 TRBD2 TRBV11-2 CASSLAGGGSYEQYF TGTGCCAGCAGCTTAGCGGGGGGAGGGTCCTACGAGCAGTACTTC
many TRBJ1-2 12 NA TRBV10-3 CAITAVGYGYTF TGTGCCATCACGGCGGTGGGCTATGGCTACACCTTC
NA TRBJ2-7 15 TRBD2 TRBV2 CASETQGGRVYKQYF TGTGCCAGCGAGACGCAGGGCGGGAGGGTCTACAAGCAGTACTTC
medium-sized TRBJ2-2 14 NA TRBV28 CASSGFRATGELFF TGTGCCAGCAGCGGATTCAGGGCCACCGGGGAGCTGTTTTTT
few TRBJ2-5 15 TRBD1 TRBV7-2 CASGKDTGAPETQYF TGTGCCAGCGGCAAAGATACAGGGGCCCCAGAGACCCAGTACTTC
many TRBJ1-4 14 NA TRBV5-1 CASSLGQEYEKLFF TGCGCCAGCAGCTTGGGACAGGAATACGAAAAACTGTTTTTT
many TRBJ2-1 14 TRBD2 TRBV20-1 CSAWTSVTRNEQFF TGCAGTGCTTGGACTAGCGTAACCCGCAATGAGCAGTTCTTC
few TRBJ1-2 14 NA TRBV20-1 CSARLGLESYGYTF TGCAGTGCTAGACTCGGGTTAGAGTCCTATGGCTACACCTTC
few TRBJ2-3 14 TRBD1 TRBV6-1 CASSDRGAAYTQYF TGTGCCAGCAGCGACAGGGGGGCAGCATATACGCAGTATTTT
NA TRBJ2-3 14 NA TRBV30 CAWSARRHTDTQYF TGTGCCTGGAGTGCCCGGCGGCACACAGATACGCAGTATTTT
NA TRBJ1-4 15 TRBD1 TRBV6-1 CASSEADRVWEELFF TGTGCCAGCAGTGAAGCCGACAGGGTGTGGGAAGAACTGTTTTTT
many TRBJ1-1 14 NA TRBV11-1 CASSLAGRGTEAFF TGTGCCAGCAGCTTGGCGGGCAGAGGCACTGAAGCTTTCTTT
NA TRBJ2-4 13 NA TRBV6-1 CASSDRGWDIQYF TGTGCCAGCAGTGATAGGGGTTGGGACATTCAGTACTTC
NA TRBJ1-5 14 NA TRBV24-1 CATSDAQINKPQHF TGTGCAACCAGTGATGCACAGATAAATAAGCCCCAGCATTTT
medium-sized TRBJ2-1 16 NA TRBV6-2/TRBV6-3 CASSRPKGLMFNEQFF TGTGCCAGCAGTAGACCGAAAGGACTAATGTTTAATGAGCAGTTCTTC
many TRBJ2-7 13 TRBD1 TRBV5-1 CASSLEGQYEQYF TGCGCCAGCAGCTTGGAGGGACAGTACGAGCAGTACTTC
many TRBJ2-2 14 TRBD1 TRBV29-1 CSGGDRPTVGELFF TGCAGCGGTGGGGACAGACCAACTGTCGGGGAGCTGTTTTTT
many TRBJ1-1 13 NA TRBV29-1 CSVEITANTEAFF TGCAGCGTTGAAATCACGGCGAACACTGAAGCTTTCTTT
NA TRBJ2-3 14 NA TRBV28 CASSEAEYTDTQYF TGTGCCAGCAGTGAGGCGGAGTACACAGATACGCAGTATTTT
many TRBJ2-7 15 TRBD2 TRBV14 CASRILAELSYEQYF TGTGCCAGCAGGATCCTAGCGGAACTCTCCTACGAGCAGTACTTC
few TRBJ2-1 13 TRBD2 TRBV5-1 CASSLGTSNEQFF TGCGCCAGCAGCCTCGGGACTAGTAATGAGCAGTTCTTC
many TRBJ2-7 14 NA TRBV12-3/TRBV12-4 CASSLAGGTYEQYF TGTGCCAGCAGTTTAGCGGGGGGAACCTACGAGCAGTACTTC
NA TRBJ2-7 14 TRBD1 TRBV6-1 CASSSGTGNYEQYF TGTGCCAGCAGTTCCGGGACAGGAAACTACGAGCAGTACTTC
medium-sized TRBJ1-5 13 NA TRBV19 CASSRLFNQPQHF TGTGCCAGTAGTCGGCTGTTCAATCAGCCCCAGCATTTT
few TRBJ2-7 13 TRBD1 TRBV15 CATSNGDSYEQYF TGTGCCACCAGCAACGGGGACAGCTACGAGCAGTACTTC
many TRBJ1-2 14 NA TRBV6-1 CASSFGTPRDSYTF TGTGCCAGCAGTTTCGGCACTCCGAGGGATAGCTACACCTTC
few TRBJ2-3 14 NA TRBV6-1 CASSDGGNTDTQYF TGTGCCAGCAGTGATGGCGGGAACACAGATACGCAGTATTTT
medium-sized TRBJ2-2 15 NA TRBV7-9 CASSLVSGGTGELFF TGTGCCAGCAGCTTGGTTAGCGGAGGCACCGGGGAGCTGTTTTTT
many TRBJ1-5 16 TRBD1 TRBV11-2 CASSLGGTGVNSPQHF TGTGCCAGCAGCTTAGGAGGGACAGGGGTAAATAGTCCCCAGCATTTT
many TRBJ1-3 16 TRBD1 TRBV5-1 CASSKSGTGAGNTIYF TGCGCCAGCAGCAAGTCCGGGACAGGGGCTGGAAACACCATATATTTT
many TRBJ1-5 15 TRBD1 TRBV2 CASTVRTGGGQPQHF TGTGCCAGCACTGTAAGGACAGGGGGAGGGCAGCCCCAGCATTTT
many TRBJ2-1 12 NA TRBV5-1 CASSAGRWEQFF TGCGCCAGCAGCGCGGGCCGGTGGGAGCAGTTCTTC
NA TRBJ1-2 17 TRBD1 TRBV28 CASSLTTGTAANYGYTF TGTGCCAGCAGTTTGACAACCGGGACAGCAGCTAACTATGGCTACACCTTC
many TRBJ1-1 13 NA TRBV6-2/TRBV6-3 CASRGSGNTEAFF TGTGCCAGCAGGGGGTCGGGAAACACTGAAGCTTTCTTT
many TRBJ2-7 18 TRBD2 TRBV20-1 CSARSLGLAGGFSYEQYF TGCAGTGCTAGATCCTTGGGACTAGCGGGAGGGTTCTCCTACGAGCAGTACTTC
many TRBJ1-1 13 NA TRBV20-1 CSARWDGGTEAFF TGCAGTGCTAGGTGGGATGGTGGGACTGAAGCTTTCTTT
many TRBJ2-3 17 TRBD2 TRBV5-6 CASSDTGTSGSKDTQYF TGTGCCAGCAGCGATACCGGGACTAGCGGGAGCAAAGATACGCAGTATTTT